Presented here are 20 T cell receptor beta chains from one specimen sequenced in a study of Ad26.COV2.S vaccination and SARS-CoV-2 variants (dated by TCRdb to the early 2020s). The intended sense of this specimen's treatment or condition label: about 20 received Ad26.COV2.S at low or high dose, single or two shots; 5 received placebo; per-sample allocation not given. Repertoires of vaccine and placebo recipients were sequenced from samples taken on day 63 after the first injection. The library was obtained by the immunoSEQ multiplex PCR assay. Here the immuneACCESS table is served through TCRdb, limited to in-frame sequences with V and J called. Missing clones are a known gap in these copies; in checked studies unresolved V genes cover under half, and the rest lacks a known reason. For this sample there are fewer than 600,000 clones; about 88% appear just once. The ten largest account for under 2% of the sample.

Sequenced here: peripheral blood, sampled in a trial of Ad26.COV2.S vaccine versus placebo. The receptors come from a person between 18 and 60 years old who received the Ad26.COV2.S COVID-19 vaccine or a placebo.

For this clone: Other DNA sequences within the sample encode an identical CDR3. The rearrangement links TRBV14 to TRBJ2-3, with D perhaps TRBD1 (6 bases). From germline, CDR1 is SGHDN and CDR2 FVKESK. The CDR3 covers 14 residues. Deletions cut 2 bases from V and 1 base from J, with 7 bases between. This CDR3 reads CASSQYRGTDTQYF. Written as DNA, the CDR3 is TGTGCCAGCAGCCAATACAGGGGCACAGATACGCAGTATTTT.

The chain joins TRBV6-5 to TRBJ1-1; the D is unclear. The ends were cut back, 6 bases at V and 7 bases at J, with 9 bases in the middle. Germline assignment: CDR1 MNHEY and CDR2 SVGAGI. The CDR3 loop spans 11 amino acids. CDR3 sequence (DNA): TGTGCCAGCAGCCTGGGCAGTGAAGCTTTCTTT. Its protein is CASSLGSEAFF.

The chain has TRBV6-1 and TRBJ1-5, with a weak D call TRBD1 (6 bases). Deletions cut 0 bases from V and 3 bases from J, with 12 bases between. This CDR3 region has 16 residues. Per germline, CDR1 MNHNS and CDR2 SASEGT. This CDR3 reads CASSEAQQGINQPQHF. The CDR3, as DNA: TGTGCCAGCAGTGAAGCGCAACAGGGAATCAATCAGCCCCAGCATTTT.

The chain links TRBV5-1 to TRBJ1-2, with D possibly matching TRBD1 (6 bases). CDR3 length: 14 residues. Trimming pared 5 bases from V and 2 bases from J, leaving 13 bases between. Germline CDR1 and CDR2: SGHRS and YFSETQ. The CDR3 is CASSYQGQNYGYTF. For the CDR3, the DNA is TGCGCCAGCAGTTACCAAGGACAGAACTATGGCTACACCTTC. Supplemented by reference TRBV5-1 and TRBJ1-2, the full variable domain reads KAGVTQTPRYLIKTRGQQVTLSCSPISGHRSVSWYQQTPGQGLQFLFEYFSETQRNKGNFPGRFSGRQFSNSRSEMNVSTLELGDSALYLCASSYQGQNYGYTFGSGTRLTVV.

The chain is built from TRBV19 and TRBJ2-3; D is undetermined. From germline, CDR1 is LNHDA and CDR2 SQIVND (reference sequence). The CDR3 is made up of 13 amino acids. Trimming pared 3 bases from V and 6 bases from J, leaving 10 bases between. The CDR3 DNA reads TGTGCCAGTAGTATGAACGGACGGGATACGCAGTATTTT. This encodes CASSMNGRDTQYF. The full variable domain, rest sourced from reference TRBV19 and TRBJ2-3, is DGGITQSPKYLFRKEGQNVTLSCEQNLNHDAMYWYRQDPGQGLRLIYYSQIVNDFQKGDIAEGYSVSREKKESFPLTVTSAQKNPTAFYLCASSMNGRDTQYFGPGTRLTVL.

This rearrangement joins TRBV12-3 or TRBV12-4 to TRBJ1-5; D remains unclear. The CDR3 spans 13 residues. V lost 1 base, J lost 6 bases, and 7 bases lay in between. CDR3 DNA: TGTGCCAGCAGTTTAGATGTCGGTCAGCCCCAGCATTTT. It yields the protein CASSLDVGQPQHF.

This chain connects TRBV5-1 to TRBJ2-7; D not certain. The germline gives CDR1 SGHRS, CDR2 YFSETQ. This CDR3 contains 16 residues. Trimming shortened V by 0 bases and J by 4 bases, and 17 bases separated the two germline ends. CDR3 nucleotide sequence: TGCGCCAGCAGCTTGGCCGGACCCGTCGACACTTACGAGCAGTACTTC. Encoded protein: CASSLAGPVDTYEQYF.

CDR3 protein: CAGNRAGGEKLFF. The CDR3 DNA reads as TGTGCCGGGAACAGGGCGGGCGGTGAAAAACTGTTTTTT. V gene TRBV30 combines with J gene TRBJ1-4, with D possibly matching TRBD1 (6 bases). Germline V gene lookup returns CDR1 GTSNPN and CDR2 SVGIG (reference sequence). The CDR3 spans 13 residues. V was cut by 8 bases and J by 7 bases, with 17 bases left in between. Variable domain in full (rest from reference TRBV30 and TRBJ1-4): SQTIHQWPATLVQPVGSPLSLECTVEGTSNPNLYWYRQAAGRGLQLLFYSVGIGQISSEVPQNLSASRPQDRQFILSSKKLLLSDSGFYLCAGNRAGGEKLFFGSGTQLSVL.

This clone showed up just a few times. The chain joins TRBV2 to TRBJ2-3; tentative D call: TRBD2 (7 bases). V was shortened by 7 bases and J by 3 bases, with 14 bases between the two germline ends. Germline V lookup: CDR1 SNHLY, CDR2 FYNNEI. The CDR3 covers 14 residues. The CDR3 is CASTSGGATDTQYF. In nucleotides, the CDR3 is TGTGCCAGCACGTCGGGGGGCGCGACAGATACGCAGTATTTT.

This clone was seen once. This chain joins TRBV14 and TRBJ2-7; the D gene is possibly TRBD1 (5 bases). The germline V and J ends were trimmed by 3 bases and 5 bases, with 8 bases remaining between them. The germline V gene encodes CDR1 SGHDN and CDR2 FVKESK. CDR3 length equals 12 residues. CDR3 protein: CASSHLGHEQYF. In DNA form, the CDR3 reads TGTGCCAGCAGCCACCTGGGGCACGAGCAGTACTTC.

This clone was observed once. The chain couples TRBV18 to TRBJ2-2; TRBD2 matches 12 bases. Germline CDR1 reads KGHSH; CDR2 reads LQKENI. The CDR3 length is 17 residues. Trimming removed 3 bases from V and 4 bases from J; junction bases left unmatched: 6. The CDR3 sequence is CASSPTLAGGRTGELFF. The CDR3 DNA follows: TGTGCCAGCTCACCGACTCTAGCGGGGGGGCGCACCGGGGAGCTGTTTTTT. Supplemented by reference TRBV18 and TRBJ2-2, the full variable domain reads NAGVMQNPRHLVRRRGQEARLRCSPMKGHSHVYWYRQLPEEGLKFMVYLQKENIIDESGMPKERFSAEFPKEGPSILRIQQVVRGDSAAYFCASSPTLAGGRTGELFFGEGSRLTVL.

This clone has just one count. This chain links TRBV7-3 with TRBJ2-1, with 10 bases that match TRBD2. V was pared by 1 base and J by 4 bases, with 7 bases of the junction left unmatched. The length of the CDR3 is 17 residues. Germline V lookup: CDR1 SGHTA, CDR2 FQGTGA. CDR3 protein: CASSLKQRTSGYNEQFF. The CDR3 DNA reads TGTGCCAGCAGCTTAAAGCAAAGGACTAGCGGTTACAATGAGCAGTTCTTC. The full variable domain, with the rest looked up from reference TRBV7-3 and TRBJ2-1, is GAGVSQTPSNKVTEKGKYVELRCDPISGHTALYWYRQSLGQGPEFLIYFQGTGAADDSGLPNDRFFAVRPEGSVSTLKIQRTERGDSAVYLCASSLKQRTSGYNEQFFGPGTRLTVL.

The chain employs TRBV6-5 and TRBJ2-2; TRBD1 agrees at 7 bases. This CDR3 has 14 residues. Germline trimming cut 6 bases from V and 7 bases from J; bases unmatched to any gene: 8. Germline assignment: CDR1 MNHEY and CDR2 SVGAGI. CDR3 sequence (DNA): TGTGCCAGCAGACAGGGGACGCCGCGCGGGGAGCTGTTTTTT. Protein product: CASRQGTPRGELFF.

This clone was found once. V and J are TRBV11-2 and TRBJ2-5; D may be TRBD1 (6 bases). The germline V and J ends were trimmed by 2 bases and 5 bases, with 9 bases remaining between them. The CDR3 consists of 13 residues. Germline values: CDR1 SGHAT, CDR2 FQNNGV. The CDR3 spells CASSLKGEETQYF. Here the CDR3 DNA reads TGTGCCAGCAGCTTAAAGGGGGAGGAGACCCAGTACTTC.

Concerning this clone itself: The same CDR3 is also encoded by other DNA sequences in this sample. The rearrangement uses TRBV19 and TRBJ2-3, with TRBD2 identical over 7 bases. Germline V lookup: CDR1 LNHDA, CDR2 SQIVND (reference sequence). The V gene end was trimmed by 6 bases and the J gene end by 3 bases; junction bases not matched to a gene: 0. The CDR3 has 12 residues. CDR3 in amino acids: CASRGGTDTQYF. For the CDR3, the DNA is TGTGCCAGTAGGGGGGGGACAGATACGCAGTATTTT.

The rearrangement links TRBV28 to TRBJ2-3, with 7 positions matching TRBD2. Germline V lookup: CDR1 MDHEN, CDR2 SYDVKM. Trimming took 3 bases from V and 3 from J; bases not matched to a gene: 6. This CDR3 is 15 amino acids long. The CDR3 DNA sequence: TGTGCCAGCAGTTTGCAGCGGGGCCTTACAGATACGCAGTATTTT. It encodes CASSLQRGLTDTQYF.

The chain employs TRBV15 and TRBJ1-2; D not resolved. CDR3 size: 13 residues. V was shortened by 3 bases and J by 7 bases, with 12 bases between the two germline ends. Germline values: CDR1 LNHNV, CDR2 YYDKDF (reference sequence). CDR3 nucleotide sequence: TGTGCCACCAGCAGCGATTTATCGGGTGGCTACACCTTC. Amino acids: CATSSDLSGGYTF.

The chain links TRBV25-1 to TRBJ1-1; weak D call: TRBD1 (5 bases). Germline CDR1 reads MGHDK; CDR2 reads SYGVNS. Trimming shortened V by 5 bases and J by 5 bases, and 12 bases separated the two germline ends. The CDR3 extends over 13 amino acids. The CDR3 coding sequence is TGTGCCAGCAGTCGAGGAGGGGCAACTGAAGCTTTCTTT. Its protein product is CASSRGGATEAFF.

This rearrangement joins TRBV5-1 to TRBJ2-2; 10 bases align to TRBD2. The germline gives CDR1 SGHRS, CDR2 YFSETQ. The junction had 14 bases not matched to a gene; V was cut back by 2 bases and J by 7 bases. The CDR3 sequence is 18 residues long. The CDR3 sequence is CASSFILKREGRNGELFF. CDR3 nucleotide sequence: TGCGCCAGCAGCTTCATACTAAAGCGGGAGGGCCGAAACGGGGAGCTGTTTTTT.

This clone was seen once. V is TRBV28 and J is TRBJ1-4, with D maybe TRBD1 (6 bases). Germline CDR1 reads MDHEN; CDR2 reads SYDVKM. This CDR3 spans 15 amino acids. V lost 5 bases to trimming and J lost 6 bases, with 16 bases between them. DNA for the CDR3: TGTGCCAGCAGTCGGGTTGGGGCAGGGGATGAAAAACTGTTTTTT. It yields the protein CASSRVGAGDEKLFF. The variable domain in full, completed from reference TRBV28 and TRBJ1-4, reads DVKVTQSSRYLVKRTGEKVFLECVQDMDHENMFWYRQDPGLGLRLIYFSYDVKMKEKGDIPEGYSVSREKKERFSLILESASTNQTSMYLCASSRVGAGDEKLFFGSGTQLSVL.